These 7 T cell receptor beta chains were all obtained from the same sample, sequenced in a study of blood T cell repertoires in COVID-19. The data were produced by immunoSEQ multiplex PCR, yet TCRdb's version contains in-frame clones alone and is incomplete. The table has around 130,000 clones, 80% to 85% seen once. What was sequenced was peripheral blood. Receptors originate from a man aged 25-40 years with COVID-19, enrolled during active disease.

The V call is TRBV19, the J call TRBJ1-4; possible D gene TRBD1, 6 bases. V was shortened by 6 bases and J by 5 bases, with 16 bases between the two germline ends. The CDR3 spans 15 residues. Germline V CDR1 and CDR2: LNHDA, SQIVND (reference sequence). This CDR3 reads CASRGRRTENEKLFF. CDR3 coding DNA: TGTGCCAGTAGGGGGCGTCGGACAGAAAATGAAAAACTGTTTTTT.

The chain is built from TRBV6-5 and TRBJ2-5; TRBD1 matches 8 bases. Trimming cost V 7 bases and J 4 bases; bases outside gene matches: 11. The CDR3 contains 15 residues. Germline CDR1 is MNHEY and CDR2 is SVGAGI. CDR3 nucleotides: TGTGCCAGCACCCCTACAGGGGGGAACGGAGAGACCCAGTACTTC. It specifies CASTPTGGNGETQYF.

The chain employs TRBV20-1 and TRBJ1-1, with D maybe TRBD1 (6 bases). The germline gives CDR1 DFQATT, CDR2 SNEGSKA (reference sequence). Trimming left V 5 bases short and J 5 bases short, with 9 bases between. The CDR3 is made up of 11 amino acids. CDR3 amino acids: CSAERGTEAFF. CDR3 nucleotide sequence: TGCAGTGCTGAGAGGGGGACTGAAGCTTTCTTT.

The gene calls are TRBV7-6 and TRBJ2-2; D is possibly TRBD2 (6 bases). The CDR3 covers 16 residues. The germline V gene encodes CDR1 SGHVS and CDR2 FNYEAQ. V shed 3 bases and J shed 4 bases, with 15 bases lying between them. CDR3 protein: CASSLVRGAATGELFF. The CDR3 DNA is TGTGCCAGCAGCTTGGTGCGGGGAGCGGCCACCGGGGAGCTGTTTTTT.

The V call is TRBV6-5, the J call TRBJ1-4, with TRBD1 as a possible D gene (6 bases). Trimming stripped 8 bases from V and 7 bases from J, with 17 bases between. The CDR3 spans 14 residues. Per germline, CDR1 MNHEY and CDR2 SVGAGI. The CDR3 is CASETGREAEKLFF. The CDR3 region has the DNA TGTGCCAGCGAAACAGGGAGAGAGGCTGAAAAACTGTTTTTT.

The V and J genes are TRBV7-3 and TRBJ2-2; D possibly corresponds to TRBD1 (6 bases). Germline V CDR1 and CDR2: SGHTA, FQGTGA. This CDR3 spans 14 amino acids. Between the trimmed V and J ends, which lost 5 bases and 7 bases, there was a span of 14 bases. CDR3 sequence reads: CASSQVRGIGELFF. CDR3 coding DNA: TGTGCCAGCAGCCAAGTTAGGGGGATCGGGGAGCTGTTTTTT. Based on the CDR3 plus reference TRBV7-3 and TRBJ2-2, the full variable domain is GAGVSQTPSNKVTEKGKYVELRCDPISGHTALYWYRQSLGQGPEFLIYFQGTGAADDSGLPNDRFFAVRPEGSVSTLKIQRTERGDSAVYLCASSQVRGIGELFFGEGSRLTVL.

The CDR3 loop reads CASSLRGSMNTEAFF. The CDR3 nucleotides are TGTGCCAGCAGCTTAAGAGGGAGCATGAACACTGAAGCTTTCTTT. The gene calls are TRBV11-3 and TRBJ1-1, with D hard to call. Trimming left V 2 bases short and J 0 bases short, with 10 bases between. This CDR3 is 15 amino acids long. The germline gives CDR1 SGHNT, CDR2 YENEEA.